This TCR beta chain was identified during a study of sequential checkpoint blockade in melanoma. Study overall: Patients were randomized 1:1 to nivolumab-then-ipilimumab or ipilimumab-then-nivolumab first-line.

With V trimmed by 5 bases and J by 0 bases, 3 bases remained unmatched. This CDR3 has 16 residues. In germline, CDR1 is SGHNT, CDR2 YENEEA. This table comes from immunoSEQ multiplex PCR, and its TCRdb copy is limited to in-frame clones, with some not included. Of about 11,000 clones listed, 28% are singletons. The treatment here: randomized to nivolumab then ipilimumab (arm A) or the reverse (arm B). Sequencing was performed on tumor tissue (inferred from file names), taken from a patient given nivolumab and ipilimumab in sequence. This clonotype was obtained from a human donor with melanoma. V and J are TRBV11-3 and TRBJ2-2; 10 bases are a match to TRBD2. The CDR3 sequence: CASSEGLAANTGELFF. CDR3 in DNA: TGTGCCAGCAGCGAAGGACTAGCGGCGAACACCGGGGAGCTGTTTTTT. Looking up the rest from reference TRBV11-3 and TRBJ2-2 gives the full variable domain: EAGVVQSPRYKIIEKKQPVAFWCNPISGHNTLYWYLQNLGQGPELLIRYENEEAVDDSQLPKDRFSAERLKGVDSTLKIQPAELGDSAVYLCASSEGLAANTGELFFGEGSRLTVL.